The present T cell receptor (beta chain) was sequenced within a study of cytomegalovirus exposure and HLA in healthy donors (dated by TCRdb to the late 2010s). For context, the study as a whole: According to a later analysis, the roughly 120 validation repertoires were produced on the same platform as the 666 repertoires of the first cohort. To predict cytomegalovirus infection status, the study combined high-throughput TCR immunosequencing, statistical association of individual TCRs with disease status, and machine learning. Besides the first cohort of around 670 subjects, a separate validation cohort made up of 120 different subjects was used. The study was designed to test whether signatures of past pathogen exposure could be identified by cataloging public T cell receptors.

About this clone itself: No antigen is known for it. The sample holds no much larger clone one base away, and base qualities are not on file.

The junction shows trimming of 4 bases on V and 8 bases on J, plus 9 bases between the germline ends. The CDR3 holds 11 amino acids from the cysteine to the phenylalanine. This entry keeps only the CDR3 DNA: 33 bases, framed from base 1. The library was obtained by the immunoSEQ multiplex PCR assay. As for how the authors treated the data: A statistical classification framework was built for diagnosing cytomegalovirus status from the catalog of TCR beta chain sequences. TCRdb holds this immuneACCESS table with in-frame rearrangements only. Some clones are missing; in checked studies, unresolved V genes explain under half, and the rest has no known cause. The DNA gave D and trimming, while V, J and clone size come from that table. The sample data list a few hundred thousand clones, and about nine tenths of these were observed just once. Jointly, the top ten make up around 3.1% of the sample. The full study reports these points: The authors suggested that the approach could potentially be extended to other disease states and immunological phenotypes. A later analysis found that TCRs clustered in the first cohort also tended to co-occur in the approximately 120 validation repertoires, with 94% of cluster scores above 0. A later analysis had no HLA typing for the validation cohort, so co-occurrence there was scored across all 130 or so repertoires. The study gave a list of about 160 TCR beta chains associated with cytomegalovirus. While some public TCRs were present in many individuals, most TCR sequences turned up only very rarely across donors. The classifier was reported to diagnose cytomegalovirus status with high specificity and sensitivity in both the original and validation cohorts. In vitro tests confirmed that a few of the cytomegalovirus-associated TCR beta chains recognize cytomegalovirus antigens.

Donors formed part of the validation cohort, which comprised 120 subjects and was distinct from the first cohort of 550 to 850 subjects. The receptor's source is a woman aged 25-40 years in good health and CMV-seronegative. The sample was PBMCs. In this chain, TRBV5-3 is recombined with TRBJ1-1; no D gene is confidently identified. TRBV5-3 is sorted into the ORF group, with uncertain function. The CDR3 region: CARSRREEAFF. The nucleotide sequence is given as TGTGCCAGAAGCCGACGGGAAGAAGCTTTCTTT.